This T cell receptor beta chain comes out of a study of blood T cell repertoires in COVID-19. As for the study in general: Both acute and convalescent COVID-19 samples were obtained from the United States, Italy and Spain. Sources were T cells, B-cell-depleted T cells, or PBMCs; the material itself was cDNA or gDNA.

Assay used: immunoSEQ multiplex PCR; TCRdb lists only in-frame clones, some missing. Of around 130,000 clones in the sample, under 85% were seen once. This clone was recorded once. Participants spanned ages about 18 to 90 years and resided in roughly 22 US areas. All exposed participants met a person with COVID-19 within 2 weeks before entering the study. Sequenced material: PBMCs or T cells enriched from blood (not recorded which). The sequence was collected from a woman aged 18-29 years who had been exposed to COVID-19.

In nucleotides, the CDR3 is TGTGCCAGCAGCAAACAGGGGAGAGAGACCCAGTACTTC. This codes for CASSKQGRETQYF. The genes are TRBV7-3 and TRBJ2-5; TRBD1 matches at 7 bases. Per the germline V gene, CDR1 is SGHTA and CDR2 is FQGTGA. The CDR3 sequence is 13 residues long. V lost 5 bases, J lost 4 bases, and 4 bases stayed unmatched.